The clone carrying this TCR beta chain has a handful of counts. Antigen unknown. Germline CDR1 SGHVS, CDR2 FQNEAQ. The CDR3 is made up of 16 amino acids. The V and J ends lost 0 bases and 5 bases respectively, with 14 bases between them. This entry belongs to a study of response to subunit inactivated influenza vaccine. Study-wide results and caveats: The authors suggested that few new T cells are recruited per seasonal influenza vaccination.

TCRdb processed the RT-PCR reads anew with MiXCR; each CDR3 protein has one entry. Of under 800,000 distinct CDR3 sequences listed, approximately 15% are singletons. V is TRBV7-8 and J is TRBJ1-5; D may be TRBD1 (6 bases). This specimen consisted of PBMCs from blood, obtained less than 15 days before vaccination. The receptor's source is a man between 45 and 60 years old who received an inactivated influenza vaccine. CDR3 residues: CASSLAGGGPDQPQHF. The CDR3 coding sequence is TGTGCCAGCAGCTTAGCTGGAGGGGGTCCGGATCAGCCCCAGCATTTT.